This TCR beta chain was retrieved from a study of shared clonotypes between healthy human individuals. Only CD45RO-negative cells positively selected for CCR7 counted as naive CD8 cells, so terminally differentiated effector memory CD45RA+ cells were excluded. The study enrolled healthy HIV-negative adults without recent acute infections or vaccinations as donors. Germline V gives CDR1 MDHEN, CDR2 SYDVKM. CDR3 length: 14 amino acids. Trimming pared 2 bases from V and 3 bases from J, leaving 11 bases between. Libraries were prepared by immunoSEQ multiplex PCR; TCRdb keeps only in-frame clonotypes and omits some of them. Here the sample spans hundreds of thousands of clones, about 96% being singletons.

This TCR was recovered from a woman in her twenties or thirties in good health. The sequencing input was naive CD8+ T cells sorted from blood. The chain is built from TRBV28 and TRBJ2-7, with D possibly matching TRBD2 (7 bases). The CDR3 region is CASSLRGAHYEQYF. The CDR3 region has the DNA TGTGCCAGCAGTTTACGGGGGGCCCACTACGAGCAGTACTTC.